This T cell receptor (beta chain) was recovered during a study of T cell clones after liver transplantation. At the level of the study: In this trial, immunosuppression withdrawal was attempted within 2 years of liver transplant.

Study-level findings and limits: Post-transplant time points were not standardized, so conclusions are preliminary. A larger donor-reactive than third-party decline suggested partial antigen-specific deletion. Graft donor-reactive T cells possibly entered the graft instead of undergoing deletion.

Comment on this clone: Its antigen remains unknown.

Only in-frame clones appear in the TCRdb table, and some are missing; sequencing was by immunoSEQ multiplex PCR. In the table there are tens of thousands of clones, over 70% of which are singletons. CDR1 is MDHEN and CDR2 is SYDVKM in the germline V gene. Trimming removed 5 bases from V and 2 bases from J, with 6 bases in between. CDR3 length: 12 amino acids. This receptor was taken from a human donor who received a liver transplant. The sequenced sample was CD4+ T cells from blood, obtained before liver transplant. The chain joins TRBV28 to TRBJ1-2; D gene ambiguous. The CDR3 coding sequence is TGTGCCAGCAGTCCGGGGAACTATGGCTACACCTTC. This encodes CASSPGNYGYTF.